The sequence of this T cell receptor beta chain was determined in a study of T-cell memory formation after mild COVID-19. The CDR3 loop spans 14 amino acids. Trimming left V 4 bases short and J 0 bases short, with 9 bases between. Germline V lookup: CDR1 DFQATT, CDR2 SNEGSKA (reference sequence). TCRdb itself ran the 5' RACE reads through MiXCR, one entry per CDR3 protein. The table has 350,000 to 500,000 distinct CDR3 sequences, about 20% seen once. This receptor was taken from a man between 18 and 35 years old who had mild COVID-19 (a few samples of this study predate the infection). Cell type and time point are not known. V is TRBV20-1 and J is TRBJ2-2; TRBD1 or TRBD2 may be the D gene (5 bases each). The sample taken for sequencing was PBMCs or a T cell subset sorted from them (not recorded which). The CDR3 DNA sequence: TGCAGTGCTACCCGGGGCCCGAACACCGGGGAGCTGTTTTTT. Its translation is CSATRGPNTGELFF.